This T cell receptor (beta chain) is from a study of beta chain features in type 1 diabetes. Study conclusions and caveats: Cells carrying high TCR expression could end up over-represented when cDNA is sequenced.

Purity of each sorted population was above 95%. The sequenced template was cDNA made from the entire isolated RNA. The protocol was immunoSEQ multiplex PCR, while the TCRdb copy is restricted to in-frame clones and leaves out a portion. Found here are some 140,000 clones, around a tenth of them singletons; the top ten hold approximately 0.68%. A note on this clone: Its antigen is still unknown.

The CDR3 has 15 residues. The germline CDR1 and CDR2 sequences are MRHNA and SNTAGT. V was pared by 6 bases and J by 0 bases, with 13 bases between. The material sequenced was central memory CD4+ T cells from blood. This sequence joins TRBV6-4 and TRBJ2-3, with a weak D call TRBD1 (5 bases). The sequence was obtained from a man aged 18 to 30 in good health. CDR3 in DNA: TGTGCCAGCAGAGATTCAGGGTCTAGCACAGATACGCAGTATTTT. Protein product: CASRDSGSSTDTQYF.